The 14 T cell receptor beta chains below come from one sample, sequenced in a study of blood T cell repertoires in COVID-19. Method: immunoSEQ multiplex PCR; TCRdb's copy keeps in-frame clones and lacks some. The sample contains around 160,000 clones, roughly 90% of which appear only once. Sample: peripheral blood. These receptors were obtained from a human donor in a cohort sampled during active COVID-19.

The gene calls are TRBV10-3 and TRBJ2-3, with 12 bases fitting TRBD2. Germline V gives CDR1 ENHRY, CDR2 SYGVKD. With V trimmed by 8 bases and J by 5 bases, 5 bases remained unmatched. The CDR3 loop spans 14 amino acids. This CDR3 is CAIGELAGGDTQYF. The CDR3 DNA reads as TGTGCCATCGGGGAACTAGCGGGGGGAGATACGCAGTATTTT.

This chain's CDR3 is CAWSLNTGTVTYEQYF. CDR3 DNA sequence: TGTGCCTGGAGCTTGAATACCGGGACAGTTACCTACGAGCAGTACTTC. The chain links TRBV30 to TRBJ2-7, with 7 bases identical to TRBD1. Germline V gene data show CDR1 as GTSNPN and CDR2 as SVGIG (reference sequence). The CDR3 consists of 16 residues. The V segment lost 3 bases and the J segment 2 bases; nucleotides outside the gene matches: 13.

The chain combines TRBV19 with TRBJ1-1; D not certain. Trimming pared 3 bases from V and 0 bases from J, leaving 14 bases between. Germline loops: CDR1 LNHDA, CDR2 SQIVND (reference sequence). CDR3 length equals 16 residues. The CDR3 coding sequence is TGTGCCAGTAGTATGGGTACAGCCCGCTTGAACACTGAAGCTTTCTTT. Residues: CASSMGTARLNTEAFF. Full variable domain (missing parts from reference TRBV19 and TRBJ1-1): DGGITQSPKYLFRKEGQNVTLSCEQNLNHDAMYWYRQDPGQGLRLIYYSQIVNDFQKGDIAEGYSVSREKKESFPLTVTSAQKNPTAFYLCASSMGTARLNTEAFFGQGTRLTVV.

J is TRBJ1-4 and V is TRBV7-2; 7 bases map to TRBD1. Germline V gene data show CDR1 as SGHTA and CDR2 as FQGNSA. With 5 bases clipped from V and 2 bases from J, the junction kept 5 bases outside the gene matches. The CDR3 consists of 15 residues. This chain's CDR3 is CASSPSTGTNEKLFF. The CDR3 DNA reads as TGTGCCAGCAGCCCCTCGACAGGGACTAATGAAAAACTGTTTTTT. Combining the CDR3 with reference TRBV7-2 and TRBJ1-4 gives the whole variable domain GAGVSQSPSNKVTEKGKDVELRCDPISGHTALYWYRQSLGQGLEFLIYFQGNSAPDKSGLPSDRFSAERTGGSVSTLTIQRTQQEDSAVYLCASSPSTGTNEKLFFGSGTQLSVL.

This chain links TRBV19 with TRBJ1-6; 9 nucleotides line up with TRBD1. CDR1 LNHDA and CDR2 SQIVND come from the germline V gene (reference sequence). The CDR3 runs to 14 residues. J gave up 7 bases and V 4 bases, and 2 bases lay outside the gene matches. For the CDR3, the DNA is TGTGCCAGTAGTAGGACAGGGGAGAATTCACCCCTCCACTTT. This sequence encodes CASSRTGENSPLHF.

This rearrangement joins TRBV28 to TRBJ1-4; D ambiguous. V was trimmed by 3 bases and J by 0 bases, leaving 8 bases between them. The CDR3 has 15 amino acids. The V gene's germline CDR1 is MDHEN and CDR2 SYDVKM. DNA of the CDR3: TGTGCCAGCAGTTTCACAGTTGCAACTAATGAAAAACTGTTTTTT. It is translated as CASSFTVATNEKLFF.

The genes are TRBV12-3 or TRBV12-4 and TRBJ1-5, with D possibly being TRBD1 (6 bases). Between the trimmed V and J ends, which lost 8 bases and 5 bases, there was a span of 10 bases. The CDR3 covers 12 residues. Written as DNA, the CDR3 is TGTGCCAGCTCGGGGGGCTATCAGCCCCAGCATTTT. This gives the protein CASSGGYQPQHF.

V and J are TRBV12-3 or TRBV12-4 and TRBJ1-2; D not certain. CDR3 size: 12 residues. V shed 5 bases and J shed 7 bases, with 11 bases lying between them. As DNA, the CDR3 is TGTGCCAGCAGTCCGCGGGTAGCTGGCTACACCTTC. Protein sequence: CASSPRVAGYTF.

V usage is TRBV28 and J usage is TRBJ2-3, with a tentative D call TRBD1 (6 bases). The CDR3 has 18 amino acids. In germline, CDR1 is MDHEN, CDR2 SYDVKM. V was shortened by 3 bases and J by 2 bases, with 21 bases between the two germline ends. The DNA of the CDR3 is TGTGCCAGCAGTTTCCCCCATATGCGGGTGGGGGCCACAGATACGCAGTATTTT. Encoded protein: CASSFPHMRVGATDTQYF.

The J gene is TRBJ2-7, the V gene TRBV4-1; TRBD2 aligns across 12 bases. Germline CDR1 is MGHRA and CDR2 is YSYEKL. This CDR3 has 17 amino acids. The trim removed 2 bases at V and 4 bases at J, leaving 9 bases unmatched. The CDR3 region is CASSQPGLAGPRYEQYF. As DNA, the CDR3 is TGCGCCAGCAGCCAACCGGGACTAGCGGGCCCGCGGTACGAGCAGTACTTC.

The V call is TRBV5-5, the J call TRBJ2-5, with TRBD2 matching 14 bases. Germline V lookup: CDR1 SGHKS, CDR2 YYEKEE (reference sequence). V dropped 4 bases and J dropped 7; count of bases not matched to a gene: 15. The CDR3 consists of 18 residues. CDR3 DNA sequence: TGTGCCAGCAGCCGATCAGAGACTAGCGGGGGGGCAGGAGGGACCCAGTACTTC. Amino acid sequence: CASSRSETSGGAGGTQYF. The complete variable domain, with remaining parts taken from reference TRBV5-5 and TRBJ2-5, reads DAGVTQSPTHLIKTRGQQVTLRCSPISGHKSVSWYQQVLGQGPQFIFQYYEKEERGRGNFPDRFSARQFPNYSSELNVNALLLGDSALYLCASSRSETSGGAGGTQYFGPGTRLLVL.

The V call is TRBV6-5, the J call TRBJ2-2; TRBD1 might be the D (6 bases). This CDR3 is 14 amino acids long. With 7 bases removed from V and 1 base from J, the gap between germline ends came to 10 bases. Germline V lookup: CDR1 MNHEY, CDR2 SVGAGI. The DNA of the CDR3 is TGTGCCAGCAATCGGGACAAGAACACCGGGGAGCTGTTTTTT. This sequence encodes CASNRDKNTGELFF.

The V gene is TRBV21-1, the J gene TRBJ2-7; the D call in the table, TRBD2, was not verified against the DNA. TRBV21-1 is a known pseudogene. CDR3 length equals 17 residues. In DNA, the CDR3 is TGTGCCAGCAGCAAAGCCGGACTAGCGGGAGGGGACTACGAGCAGTACTTC. Protein: CASSKAGLAGGDYEQYF.

The V and J genes are TRBV9 and TRBJ2-1, with D tentatively TRBD1 (5 bases). The V end lost 0 bases, the J end lost 16 bases, and 17 bases lay between the germline ends. The CDR3 is made up of 13 amino acids. CDR1 SGDLS and CDR2 YYNGEE come from the germline V gene. The CDR3 DNA reads as TGTGCCAGCAGCGTAGGTCGGCAGGGTGGGCAATTCTTC. Its translation: CASSVGRQGGQFF.